This T cell receptor beta chain emerged from a study of T cells after yellow fever vaccination. Turning to the study itself: Fractions low in cell number were prepared with SMART-Seq v4 Ultra Low Input. Study results and limitations: Weaker in magnitude, the secondary response showed a faster peak on day 5 versus 15.

This CDR3 comprises 19 residues. A universal primer site and UMIs were added as TCR cDNA was made by 5'RACE template switching. TCRdb ran MiXCR on the 5' RACE reads and lists one entry per CDR3 protein. The repertoire holds under 550,000 distinct CDR3 sequences, with 20% to 25% as singletons. Remarks on this clonotype: Its antigen is unknown.

This TCR was sampled from a man between 18 and 35 years old who received the YFV17D yellow fever vaccine. The chain is built from TRBV21-1 and TRBJ2-5; the DNA was not used to check the table's D call, TRBD1. TRBV21-1 is reported as a pseudogene. The sample was PBMCs, taken approximately 22 days after the first yellow fever vaccination. The CDR3 loop reads CASSKAEGTDYNPQETQYF. The CDR3 DNA sequence: TGTGCCAGCAGCAAAGCGGAAGGGACAGACTATAACCCCCAAGAGACCCAGTACTTC.